This record looks at one T cell receptor beta chain sequence and its context. Its antigen is unidentified. This sample is part of a study of cytomegalovirus exposure and HLA in healthy donors. General observations from the study: Common viral pathogens seemed to be connected with several of the most significant clusters, according to a later analysis.

A multiplex PCR was run with 60 Vbeta primers and 13 Jbeta primers. Produced via immunoSEQ multiplex PCR; TCRdb's table is partial and in-frame only. This table holds under 200,000 clones, under 70% found once. Sequenced sample: PBMCs. This clonotype was sampled from a middle-aged woman in good health and CMV-seropositive.

Here the CDR3 reads CASRGGVGAGASYNEQFF. DNA for the CDR3: TGTGCCAGCAGGGGAGGGGTGGGTGCGGGAGCCTCCTACAATGAGCAGTTCTTC. This sequence joins TRBV11-1 and TRBJ2-1; 7 bases line up with TRBD2. The germline V gene encodes CDR1 SGHAT and CDR2 FQDESV (reference sequence). The CDR3 runs 18 residues. Trimming removed 6 bases from V and 0 bases from J; junction bases left unmatched: 14.